A selection of T cell receptor beta chains follows, all from one sample in a study of technical replicates of blood from a handful of donors. The method was immunoSEQ multiplex PCR; TCRdb's version includes in-frame clones alone and lacks a portion of them. The sample shows fewer than 75,000 clones, roughly 90% of them seen only once. Sequenced material: PBMCs. These receptors were collected from a human donor in good health. Some clones in this sample may be carry-over from other donors' samples. CDR3s leave out the opening cysteine and the closing phenylalanine or tryptophan.

v_gene: TRBV30; j_gene: TRBJ2-7; CDR3aa: AWNSVSGSSYEQY
v_gene: TRBV7-6; j_gene: TRBJ2-2; CDR3aa: ASSLDRVTGELF
v_gene: TRBV4-3; j_gene: TRBJ2-1; CDR3aa: ASSRTSGDYNEQF
v_gene: TRBV18; j_gene: TRBJ1-1; CDR3aa: ASSPRSDFTGTEAF
v_gene: TRBV5-1; j_gene: TRBJ1-1; CDR3aa: ASTTGVSGWGNTEAF
v_gene: TRBV5-1; j_gene: TRBJ2-1; CDR3aa: ASTDGRARNEQF
v_gene: TRBV11-1; j_gene: TRBJ1-4; CDR3aa: ASSLVGGSPTNEKLF
v_gene: TRBV11-2; j_gene: TRBJ2-5; CDR3aa: ASSLAGNAGETQY
v_gene: TRBV7-6; j_gene: TRBJ2-3; CDR3aa: ASSSAGPSTDTQY
v_gene: TRBV6-5; j_gene: TRBJ2-7; CDR3aa: ASRPGVGGSYEQY
v_gene: TRBV5-1; j_gene: TRBJ1-1; CDR3aa: ASSLGQANTEAF
v_gene: TRBV18; j_gene: TRBJ2-7; CDR3aa: ASSHRQGAYEQY
v_gene: TRBV6-1; j_gene: TRBJ2-7; CDR3aa: ASSWAEQY
v_gene: TRBV5-4; j_gene: TRBJ2-5; CDR3aa: ASSPGQGVGETQY
v_gene: TRBV6-5; j_gene: TRBJ2-7; CDR3aa: ASSSGTRSSYEQY
v_gene: TRBV7-3; j_gene: TRBJ1-2; CDR3aa: ASSFIGGVFGYT
v_gene: TRBV4-2; j_gene: TRBJ2-5; CDR3aa: ASSPYNGGLETQY
v_gene: TRBV6-5; j_gene: TRBJ2-5; CDR3aa: ASSYLAGVGTQY
v_gene: TRBV14; j_gene: TRBJ2-2; CDR3aa: ASSLDRVGELF
v_gene: TRBV13; j_gene: TRBJ2-7; CDR3aa: ASSFSGRDEQY
v_gene: TRBV20-1; j_gene: TRBJ2-2; CDR3aa: SAPVTGELF
v_gene: TRBV15; j_gene: TRBJ1-5; CDR3aa: ATSRDFRSNQPQH
v_gene: TRBV14; j_gene: TRBJ1-1; CDR3aa: ASSQVGGGDTEAF
v_gene: TRBV6-1; j_gene: TRBJ1-1; CDR3aa: ASTHDEGTEAF
v_gene: TRBV2; j_gene: TRBJ2-5; CDR3aa: ASRSSGVLQETQY
v_gene: TRBV4-2; j_gene: TRBJ2-7; CDR3aa: ASSQAGTSLSYEQY
v_gene: TRBV6-5; j_gene: TRBJ1-6; CDR3aa: ASSFSGNNNSPLH
v_gene: TRBV6-1; j_gene: TRBJ2-7; CDR3aa: ASSWGGGSGYQY
v_gene: TRBV5-1; j_gene: TRBJ2-2; CDR3aa: ASSPTSATGELF
v_gene: TRBV5-4; j_gene: TRBJ1-6; CDR3aa: ASIYITVGTGGIPLH
v_gene: TRBV9; j_gene: TRBJ1-1; CDR3aa: ASSRQGAQGEAF
v_gene: TRBV6-1; j_gene: TRBJ1-2; CDR3aa: ASSAGGQGPVYGYT
v_gene: TRBV7-2; j_gene: TRBJ2-7; CDR3aa: ASSLFAGGTC
v_gene: TRBV7-2; j_gene: TRBJ1-2; CDR3aa: ASSPRQGSGGYT
v_gene: TRBV6-5; j_gene: TRBJ1-4; CDR3aa: ASRDSVNEKLF
v_gene: TRBV7-6; j_gene: TRBJ2-7; CDR3aa: ASSHPGQPPYEQY
v_gene: TRBV7-2; j_gene: TRBJ2-7; CDR3aa: ASSLTGGPPYEQY
v_gene: TRBV27; j_gene: TRBJ2-1; CDR3aa: ASSFGNKGLGSNEQF
v_gene: TRBV6-5; j_gene: TRBJ2-5; CDR3aa: ASTGTGLSGETQY
v_gene: TRBV21-1; j_gene: TRBJ2-4; CDR3aa: ASSKGRGAKNIQY
v_gene: TRBV6-5; j_gene: TRBJ1-6; CDR3aa: ASSYEGRGSSPLH
v_gene: TRBV9; j_gene: TRBJ2-7; CDR3aa: ASSPTGTGYEQY
v_gene: TRBV23-1; j_gene: TRBJ2-3; CDR3aa: ASSTPGMGCSDTQY
v_gene: TRBV19; j_gene: TRBJ2-1; CDR3aa: ASSRASGSPWEQF
v_gene: TRBV27; j_gene: TRBJ1-2; CDR3aa: ASSLYDSGYGYT
v_gene: TRBV5-6; j_gene: TRBJ2-1; CDR3aa: ASSLGGVVAF
v_gene: TRBV4-1; j_gene: TRBJ2-2; CDR3aa: ASSQGTDTGELF
v_gene: TRBV7-2; j_gene: TRBJ1-5; CDR3aa: ASSLGGAALRGQPQH
v_gene: TRBV7-3; j_gene: TRBJ1-4; CDR3aa: ASSLERATNEKLF
v_gene: TRBV10-3; j_gene: TRBJ1-3; CDR3aa: ATEQVSGNTIY